This TCR beta chain was found in a study of synovial regulatory T cells in juvenile arthritis. The study's findings and limits: Synovial Teff and blood CPL repertoires partially overlapped with iaTreg TCR repertoires, which were largely patient-private. Blood Treg cells that were inflammation-associated showed lower TCR diversity than other blood Treg cells.

This CDR3 spans 12 amino acids. DNA is not recorded here. Germline loops: CDR1 GTSNPN, CDR2 SVGIG (reference sequence). The roughly eleven donors had active juvenile idiopathic arthritis, with 3 polyarticular and 8 oligoarticular cases. Patients were aged median 11.6 years with disease lasting median approximately seven years. Comments on this clone: Antigen unknown.

TCRdb keeps only in-frame clones here, not all; method: immunoSEQ multiplex PCR. This table lists 7,500 to 10,000 clones. This TCR was sampled from a donor aged 2-30 years with juvenile idiopathic arthritis. The sample consisted of Treg cells from blood. Subset denoted: remaining (HLA-DR-negative) circulating blood Treg cells. The rearrangement uses TRBV30 and TRBJ1-2; TCRdb selects TRBD1, and the lack of DNA leaves this call unchecked. The CDR3: CAWNRQIYGYTF.